Listed below are T cell receptor beta chains from one sample, sequenced in a study of blood T cells in healthy people across ages. Each CDR3 protein gets one entry after TCRdb re-called the 5' RACE reads with MiXCR. The sample shows around 1.5 million distinct CDR3 sequences, approximately 59% of them seen only once. Sequencing was done on a sample of blood. The receptors here all came from a man aged 18 to 30 in good health. Both conserved end residues are part of each CDR3. The D gene is left open where the match is weak. Clone size is given for some rows only: seen once, a few or many times, or a class if the clone is expanded.

>TRBJ1-3|TRBV20-1|once|TRBD1
TGCAGTGCTAGAGTCGCGGGACAGGGAAACACCATATATTTT
CSARVAGQGNTIYF
>TRBJ2-4|TRBV7-9|few|NA
TGTGCCAGCAGCTCCTTGAGTTCGAACATTCAGTACTTC
CASSSLSSNIQYF
>TRBJ2-2|TRBV29-1|few|NA
TGCAGCGTGTTTCTTCCGAACACCGGGGAGCTGTTTTTT
CSVFLPNTGELFF
>TRBJ2-6|TRBV5-1|NA|NA
TGCGCCAGCAGCTTGGTAGGAGGGGAGCACTCTGGGGCCAACGTCCTGACTTTC
CASSLVGGEHSGANVLTF
>TRBJ2-5|TRBV9|NA|NA
TGTGCCAGCAGCGTACTGCCTCCTTCGAGGAATAGCCCAGTGCCCCAGTACTTC
CASSVLPPSRNSPVPQYF
>TRBJ2-7|TRBV5-1|NA|NA
TGCGCCAGCAGCTCAACAGGGTTCCACGAGCAGTACTTC
CASSSTGFHEQYF
>TRBJ2-1|TRBV20-1|NA|TRBD2
TGCAGTGCTACACCCAGCGGGAGGCTAAATGAGCAGTTCTTC
CSATPSGRLNEQFF
>TRBJ1-2|TRBV20-1|NA|NA
TGCAGTGCTCGTTATTACGGCTACACCTTC
CSARYYGYTF
>TRBJ2-1|TRBV28|NA|NA
TGTGCCAGCAGTTTGGACGGACGGAGGGGGGATGAGCAGTTCTTC
CASSLDGRRGDEQFF
>TRBJ2-7|TRBV5-1|NA|TRBD1
TGCGCCAGCAGACTCGTACAGGGGGCAACCTACGAGCAGTACTTC
CASRLVQGATYEQYF
>TRBJ1-2|TRBV29-1|NA|TRBD1
TGCAGCGTTCAGGGGGGCCCCCTCTATGGCTACACCTTC
CSVQGGPLYGYTF
>TRBJ2-1|TRBV4-3|few|NA
TGCGCCAGCAGCCAAGATAGTTCGGTGGGCAATGAGCAGTTCTTC
CASSQDSSVGNEQFF
>TRBJ1-1|TRBV6-4|NA|TRBD1
TGTGCCAGCACCGACAGGGTTGGCACTGAAGCTTTCTTT
CASTDRVGTEAFF
>TRBJ1-2|TRBV10-3|once|NA
TGTGCCATCAGTGAGTTTGAAGGGTCTAACTATGGCTACACCTTC
CAISEFEGSNYGYTF
>TRBJ2-1|TRBV7-9|NA|TRBD2
TGTGCCAGCAGCCTGCGACTAGCGGGGGAAGAGGATGAGCAGTTCTTC
CASSLRLAGEEDEQFF
>TRBJ2-3|TRBV15|NA|NA
TGTGCCGCATCGCTAGAAACCTTGGATACGCAGTATTTT
CAASLETLDTQYF
>TRBJ2-5|TRBV6-5|NA|NA
TGTGCCAGCAGTTTTAAACAGCAAGAGACCCAGTACTTC
CASSFKQQETQYF
>TRBJ2-7|TRBV7-9|few|NA
TGTGCCAGCAGCTCTCACTCGGCCCCTTACGAGCAGTACTTC
CASSSHSAPYEQYF
>TRBJ1-2|TRBV29-1|few|NA
TGCAGCGTCCGGGGAATCTCTAACTATGGCTACACCTTC
CSVRGISNYGYTF
>TRBJ2-3|TRBV6-1|NA|NA
TGTGCCAGCAGTGAATTCGACATTAGCACAGATACGCAGTATTTT
CASSEFDISTDTQYF
>TRBJ2-1|TRBV5-1|few|NA
TGCGCCAGCAATCTAGTTGGCTACAATGAGCAGTTCTTC
CASNLVGYNEQFF
>TRBJ2-3|TRBV7-2|NA|NA
TGTGCCAGCAGCCCCGTGACAGGTTCTAGCACAGATACGCAGTATTTT
CASSPVTGSSTDTQYF
>TRBJ2-1|TRBV10-3|NA|TRBD1
TGTGCCATCACCCGGGACAGGTCCTACAATGAGCAGTTCTTC
CAITRDRSYNEQFF
>TRBJ2-1|TRBV4-1|once|NA
TGCGCCAGCAGCCAGGTCATCTCTACAGGGAAGTTCTTC
CASSQVISTGKFF
>TRBJ2-6|TRBV27|NA|NA
TGTGCCAGTAGGACCCTACAAGGCTCTGGGGCCAACGTCCTGACTTTC
CASRTLQGSGANVLTF
>TRBJ2-3|TRBV4-1|few|TRBD1
TGCGCCAGCAGCCAAGCGGGGACAGTGGGGACAGATACGCAGTATTTT
CASSQAGTVGTDTQYF
>TRBJ1-2|TRBV5-1|once|TRBD1
TGCGCCAGCAGCAAAGGACAGGGGGGACGAAATGGCTACACCTTC
CASSKGQGGRNGYTF
>TRBJ2-7|TRBV20-1|NA|TRBD1
TGCAGTGCTAGGGGACAGGACCGATCCGAGCAGTACTTC
CSARGQDRSEQYF
>TRBJ2-4|TRBV20-1|NA|TRBD1
TGCAGTGCTTGGGACAGGTTCGAGAGCATTCAGTACTTC
CSAWDRFESIQYF
>TRBJ2-5|TRBV6-5|NA|NA
TGTGCCAGCAGTCCCATGGCGCTCAGGGTTCAAGAGACCCAGTACTTC
CASSPMALRVQETQYF
>TRBJ2-7|TRBV6-2/TRBV6-3|NA|NA
TGTGCCAGCAGTTACCCCGGACGGACCTCCTACGAGCAGTACTTC
CASSYPGRTSYEQYF
>TRBJ2-3|TRBV25-1|few|NA
TGTGCCAGCAGTGAAGGAGACACAGATACGCAGTATTTT
CASSEGDTDTQYF
>TRBJ1-2|TRBV6-6|NA|NA
TGTGCCAGCAGTTACACCCAAGAACGGGGCTATGGCTACACCTTC
CASSYTQERGYGYTF
>TRBJ1-5|TRBV6-2/TRBV6-3|NA|NA
TGTGCCAGCAGAAAGACAGGTTATAGCAATCAGCCCCAGCATTTT
CASRKTGYSNQPQHF
>TRBJ1-2|TRBV15|NA|NA
TGTGCCACCAGCGCCATTACTAACTATGGCTACACCTTC
CATSAITNYGYTF
>TRBJ2-5|TRBV29-1|NA|TRBD2
TGCAGCGTTGACGTCGGGACTAGCGGTTTTGAGACCCAGTACTTC
CSVDVGTSGFETQYF
>TRBJ2-1|TRBV11-2|NA|TRBD1
TGTGCCAGCAGCTTCGGACAGGGGTATGAGCAGTTCTTC
CASSFGQGYEQFF
>TRBJ2-7|TRBV7-2|NA|NA
TGTGCCAGCAGCTCCCCCCGGAACGAGCAGTACTTC
CASSSPRNEQYF
>TRBJ2-7|TRBV20-1|NA|TRBD2
TGCAGTGCTAGGGGGCGGGAGTCCTACGAGCAGTACTTC
CSARGRESYEQYF
>TRBJ2-1|TRBV12-3/TRBV12-4|NA|TRBD1
TGTGCCAGCAGCTCCAGGGGGCCAGGCTACAATGAGCAGTTCTTC
CASSSRGPGYNEQFF
>TRBJ2-3|TRBV9|NA|TRBD2
TGTGCCAGCAGCGTAGTTGGTAGCGGGAGATCAGATACGCAGTATTTT
CASSVVGSGRSDTQYF
>TRBJ2-5|TRBV7-8|NA|NA
TGTGCCAGCAGCTTAGGGATAAATGAGCAGTACTTC
CASSLGINEQYF
>TRBJ1-1|TRBV12-3/TRBV12-4|NA|NA
TGTGCCAGCAGTCGACGTGTAGCTTTCTTT
CASSRRVAFF
>TRBJ2-7|TRBV4-2|NA|TRBD2
TGTGCCAGCAGCGTCTCGGGACTAGGCCTCGGCGAGCAGTACTTC
CASSVSGLGLGEQYF
>TRBJ2-1|TRBV12-3/TRBV12-4|few|TRBD2
TGTGCCAGCACCATGCGACTAGCGGGAGGGGTCGAGCAGTTCTTC
CASTMRLAGGVEQFF
>TRBJ1-1|TRBV10-3|few|NA
TGTGCCATCAGTGTAGCAGCGATGAACACTGAAGCTTTCTTT
CAISVAAMNTEAFF
>TRBJ2-1|TRBV20-1|NA|TRBD2
TGCAGTGCTCTGACTAGCGGGAATGAGCAGTTCTTC
CSALTSGNEQFF
>TRBJ2-7|TRBV2|NA|NA
TGTGCCAGCAGTCGGTGGATGGACGAGCAGTACTTC
CASSRWMDEQYF
>TRBJ2-1|TRBV7-2|many|TRBD2
TGTGCCAGCAGCTTAGCAACTCTAGCGGGAGGGTCCTACAATGAGCAGTTCTTC
CASSLATLAGGSYNEQFF
>TRBJ1-2|TRBV6-5|NA|NA
TGTGCCAGCAGACAGGATAACTATGGCTACACCTTC
CASRQDNYGYTF
>TRBJ1-5|TRBV6-6|NA|NA
TGTGCCAGCACCCCCTCCCCGGGGAACCTCAATCAGCCCCAGCATTTT
CASTPSPGNLNQPQHF
>TRBJ1-1|TRBV5-4|few|TRBD1
TGTGCCAGCAGCGCCCAGACAGGGAGTACTGAAGCTTTCTTT
CASSAQTGSTEAFF
>TRBJ2-7|TRBV5-1|NA|TRBD2
TGCGCCAGCCGCCCCGGGGCGGGAGCAAACGAGCAGTACTTC
CASRPGAGANEQYF
>TRBJ2-1|TRBV10-3|NA|TRBD2
TGTGCCATCAGTCATGGACTAGCGGGAGGGCAATGGCCTTACAATGAGCAGTTCTTC
CAISHGLAGGQWPYNEQFF
>TRBJ2-4|TRBV6-2/TRBV6-3|few|NA
TGTGCCAGCAGTCAGATCCCTAGAAGGACCAAAAACATTCAGTACTTC
CASSQIPRRTKNIQYF
>TRBJ2-7|TRBV20-1|few|NA
TGCAGCGCACTCCAGGGGAGGGAACGCGAGCAGTACTTC
CSALQGREREQYF
>TRBJ2-7|TRBV27|once|NA
TGTGCCAGCAGTCCCTGCCGACAGACTCCCTCCTACGAGCAGTACTTC
CASSPCRQTPSYEQYF